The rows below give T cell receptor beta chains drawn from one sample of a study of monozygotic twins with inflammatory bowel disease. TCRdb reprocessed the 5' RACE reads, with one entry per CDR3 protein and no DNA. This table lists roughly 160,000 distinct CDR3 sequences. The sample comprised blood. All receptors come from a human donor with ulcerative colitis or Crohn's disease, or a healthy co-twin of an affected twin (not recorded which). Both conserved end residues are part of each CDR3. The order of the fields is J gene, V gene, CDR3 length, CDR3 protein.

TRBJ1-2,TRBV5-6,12,CASSLVRGGYTF
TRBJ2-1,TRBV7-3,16,CASSLRGRESYNEQFF
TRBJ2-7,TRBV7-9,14,CASSFRDTLVEQYF
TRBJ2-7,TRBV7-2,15,CASSIRQGSTYEQYF
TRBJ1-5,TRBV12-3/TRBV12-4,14,CASREPGSNQPQHF
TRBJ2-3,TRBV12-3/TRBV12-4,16,CASSLGRVASTDTQYF
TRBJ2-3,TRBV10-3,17,CAISDDGRGGSTDTQYF
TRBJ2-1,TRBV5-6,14,CAEGTVRAYNEQFF
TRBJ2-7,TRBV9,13,CASSVAGSYEQYF
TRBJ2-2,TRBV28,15,CASSLSQGVTGELFF
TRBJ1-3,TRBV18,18,CASSPSVRTVSSGNTIYF
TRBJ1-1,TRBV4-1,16,CASSQVGTGLGSGTFF
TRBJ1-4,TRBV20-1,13,CSAPGGRDEKLFF
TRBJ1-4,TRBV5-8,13,CASSLVPNEKLFF
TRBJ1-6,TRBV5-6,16,CASSLTSGGWGSPLHF
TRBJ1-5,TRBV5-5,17,CANSLTREGLGNQPQHF
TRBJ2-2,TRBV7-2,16,CASSSWTSGYTGELFF
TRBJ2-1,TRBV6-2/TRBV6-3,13,CASRAGQGYEQFF
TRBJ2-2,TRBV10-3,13,CAISEGYTGELFF
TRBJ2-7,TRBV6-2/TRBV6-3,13,CASSYNEWDEQYF
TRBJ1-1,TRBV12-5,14,CASASPVRGTEAFF